This passage covers 5 T cell receptor beta chains from one sample sequenced in a study of blood T cells in healthy people across ages. It was with a sample-barcoded 5' primer and a J-beta primer mix that a second PCR of about 6 to 12 cycles was run. Each CDR3 protein gets one entry after TCRdb re-called the 5' RACE reads with MiXCR. The repertoire holds 550,000 to 800,000 distinct CDR3 sequences, with about a third as singletons. The sample was blood. The source is a woman older than 75 in good health.

In its sample, this clonotype was seen a few times. The chain uses TRBV5-1 and TRBJ1-2, with TRBD1 matching over 8 bases. CDR3 size: 15 residues. Germline CDR1 SGHRS, CDR2 YFSETQ. Trimming at V came to 3 bases and at J to 7 bases, leaving 11 bases not matched to a gene. The CDR3: CASSSTGALEPGYTF. The CDR3 DNA reads as TGCGCCAGCAGCTCGACAGGGGCTCTTGAGCCTGGCTACACCTTC.

This clonotype was found many times. The genes are TRBV20-1 and TRBJ2-1; D gene uncertain. Germline V gene lookup returns CDR1 DFQATT and CDR2 SNEGSKA (reference sequence). The CDR3 totals 11 residues. The V and J ends lost 4 bases and 7 bases respectively, with 8 bases between them. CDR3 in amino acids: CSAIWVNEQFF. DNA of the CDR3: TGCAGTGCTATCTGGGTAAATGAGCAGTTCTTC.

This clonotype was seen repeatedly, ten times or more. The chain is built from TRBV3-1 and TRBJ2-1; 8 nucleotides line up with TRBD2. J gave up 6 bases and V 0 bases, and 10 bases lay outside the gene matches. Germline V CDR1 and CDR2: LGHDT, YNNKEL (reference sequence). The CDR3 runs to 17 residues. The CDR3 region has the DNA TGTGCCAGCAGCCAAGATGGTCGGCTAGCGGGCTCCAATGAGCAGTTCTTC. The encoded protein is CASSQDGRLAGSNEQFF.

This clonotype was seen many times. V usage is TRBV7-2 and J usage is TRBJ2-7; 10 nucleotides line up with TRBD2. The CDR3 totals 15 residues. V trimming: 5 bases; J trimming: 1 base; junction bases outside the gene matches: 5. Germline CDR1 is SGHTA and CDR2 is FQGNSA. The CDR3 nucleotides read TGTGCCAGCAGCCTTAGCGGGGGGCCGTCCTACGAGCAGTACTTC. Encoded protein: CASSLSGGPSYEQYF. The full variable domain, with the rest looked up from reference TRBV7-2 and TRBJ2-7, is GAGVSQSPSNKVTEKGKDVELRCDPISGHTALYWYRQSLGQGLEFLIYFQGNSAPDKSGLPSDRFSAERTGGSVSTLTIQRTQQEDSAVYLCASSLSGGPSYEQYFGPGTRLTVT.

The V call is TRBV7-2, the J call TRBJ2-5; 11 nucleotides line up with TRBD2. The end of the DNA is better explained by TRBJ2-7, so the J call may be wrong. CDR1 and CDR2 from the germline V gene are SGHTA and FQGNSA. The CDR3 consists of 15 residues. The CDR3 is CASSWQGTSGYEQYF. The CDR3 nucleotides are TGTGCCAGCAGCTGGCAGGGGACTAGCGGTTACGAGCAGTACTTC.